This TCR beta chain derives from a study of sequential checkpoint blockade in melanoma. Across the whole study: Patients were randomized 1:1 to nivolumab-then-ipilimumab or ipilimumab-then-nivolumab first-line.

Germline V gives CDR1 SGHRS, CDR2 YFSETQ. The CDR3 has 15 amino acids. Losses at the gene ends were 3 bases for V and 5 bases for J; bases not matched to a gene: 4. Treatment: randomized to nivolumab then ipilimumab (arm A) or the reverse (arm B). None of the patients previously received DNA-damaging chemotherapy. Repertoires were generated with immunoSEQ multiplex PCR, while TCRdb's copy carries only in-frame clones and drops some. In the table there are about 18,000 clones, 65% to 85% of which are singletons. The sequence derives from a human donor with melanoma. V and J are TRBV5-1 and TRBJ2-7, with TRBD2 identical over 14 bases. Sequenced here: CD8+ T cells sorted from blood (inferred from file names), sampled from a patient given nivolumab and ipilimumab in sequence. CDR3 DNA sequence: TGCGCCAGCAGCTCCGGGACTAGCGGGAGCGACGAGCAGTACTTC. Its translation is CASSSGTSGSDEQYF.